Listed here is a single T cell receptor beta chain. The target antigen is unknown. These data are taken from a study of response to subunit inactivated influenza vaccine. Study-level findings and limits: It was suggested by the authors that few new T cells are recruited by each seasonal influenza vaccination.

TCRdb re-analysed the RT-PCR reads in MiXCR, keeping a single row per CDR3 protein. The sample shows roughly 190,000 distinct CDR3 sequences, approximately 12% of them seen only once. With 0 bases clipped from V and 4 bases from J, the junction kept 8 bases outside the gene matches. Germline values: CDR1 MNHEY, CDR2 SVGEGT. The CDR3 extends over 18 amino acids. The same specimen was also included in a second study, on T cells expressing NK-cell markers. That source notes: With UMIs, 5'RACE template switching was used to make TCR beta cDNA. The study drew TCR beta repertoires from sorted CD3+CD56+NKG2C+, CD3+CD56+NKG2C- and CD3+CD56-NKG2C+ T cells. Of the CD8+ T cells in over five donors, about 1.0-7.5% belonged to dominant NKG2C+ clonotypes. Clarity on HCMV specificity was lacking for the expanded NKG2C+ T cell clones.

The sample here was CD8+ T cells sorted from PBMCs, taken about 13 days after vaccination. The chain is built from TRBV6-2 or TRBV6-3 and TRBJ2-1; 11 nucleotides match TRBD2. The clonotype originates from a man aged 50 or older who received an inactivated influenza vaccine. The DNA for the CDR3 is TGTGCCAGCAGTTACTCGACTAGCGGGACCACGTTGTACAATGAGCAGTTCTTC. Its protein is CASSYSTSGTTLYNEQFF.